Reported below is one TCR beta chain. CDR3 length equals 15 residues. The V end lost 3 bases, the J end lost 3 bases, and 15 bases lay between the germline ends. Germline CDR1 is KGHSH and CDR2 is LQKENI. The protocol was immunoSEQ multiplex PCR, while the TCRdb copy is restricted to in-frame clones and leaves out a portion. The table lists approximately 210,000 clones, around 81% of them singletons. This sample is part of a study of blood T cell repertoires in COVID-19. Sequenced input: PBMCs or T cells enriched from blood (not recorded which). This sequence joins TRBV18 and TRBJ2-7; D remains unclear. The sequence derives from a woman in her fifties or sixties with acute COVID-19. In DNA, the CDR3 is TGTGCCAGCTCACCTCCCGACCGCCCGGGCTACGAGCAGTACTTC. Protein sequence: CASSPPDRPGYEQYF.